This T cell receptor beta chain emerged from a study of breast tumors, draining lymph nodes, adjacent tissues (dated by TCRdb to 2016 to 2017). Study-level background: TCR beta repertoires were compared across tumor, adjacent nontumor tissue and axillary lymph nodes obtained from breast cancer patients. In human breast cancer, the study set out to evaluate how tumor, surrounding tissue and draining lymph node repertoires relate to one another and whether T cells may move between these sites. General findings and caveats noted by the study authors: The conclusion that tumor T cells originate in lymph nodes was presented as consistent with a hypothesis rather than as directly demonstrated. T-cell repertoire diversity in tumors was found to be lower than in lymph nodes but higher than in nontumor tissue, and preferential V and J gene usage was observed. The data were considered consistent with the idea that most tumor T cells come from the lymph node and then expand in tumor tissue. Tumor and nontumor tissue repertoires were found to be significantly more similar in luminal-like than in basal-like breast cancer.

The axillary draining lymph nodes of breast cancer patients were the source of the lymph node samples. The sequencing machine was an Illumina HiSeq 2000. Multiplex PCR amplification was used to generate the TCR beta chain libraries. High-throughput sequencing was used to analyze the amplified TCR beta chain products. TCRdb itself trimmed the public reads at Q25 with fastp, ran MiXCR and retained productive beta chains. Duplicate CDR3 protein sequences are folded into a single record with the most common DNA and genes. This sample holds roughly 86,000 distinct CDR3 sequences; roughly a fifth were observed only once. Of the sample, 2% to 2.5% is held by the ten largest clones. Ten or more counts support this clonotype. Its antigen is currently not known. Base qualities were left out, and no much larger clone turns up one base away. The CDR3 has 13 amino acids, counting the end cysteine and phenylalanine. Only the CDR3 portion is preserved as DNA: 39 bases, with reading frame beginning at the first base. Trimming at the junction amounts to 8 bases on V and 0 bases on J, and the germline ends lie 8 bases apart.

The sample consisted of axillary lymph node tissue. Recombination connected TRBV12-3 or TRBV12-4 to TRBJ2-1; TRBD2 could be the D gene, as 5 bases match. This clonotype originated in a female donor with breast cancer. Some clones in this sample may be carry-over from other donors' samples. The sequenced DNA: TGTGCCAGCGGGAGTAGCTCCTACAATGAGCAGTTCTTC. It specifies CASGSSSYNEQFF.